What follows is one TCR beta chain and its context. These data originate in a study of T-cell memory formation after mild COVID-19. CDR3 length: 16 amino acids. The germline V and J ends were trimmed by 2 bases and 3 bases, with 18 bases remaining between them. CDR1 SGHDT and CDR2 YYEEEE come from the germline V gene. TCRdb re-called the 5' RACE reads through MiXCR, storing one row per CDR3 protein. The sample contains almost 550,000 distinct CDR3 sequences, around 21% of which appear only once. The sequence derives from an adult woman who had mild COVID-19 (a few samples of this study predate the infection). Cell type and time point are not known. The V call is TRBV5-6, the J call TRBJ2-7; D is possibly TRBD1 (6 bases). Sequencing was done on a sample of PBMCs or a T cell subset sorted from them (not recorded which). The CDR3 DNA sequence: TGTGCCAGCAGCTTCGTAAGTACAGGGTCGGGCTACGAGCAGTACTTC. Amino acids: CASSFVSTGSGYEQYF. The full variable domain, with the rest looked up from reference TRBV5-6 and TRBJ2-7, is DAGVTQSPTHLIKTRGQQVTLRCSPKSGHDTVSWYQQALGQGPQFIFQYYEEEERQRGNFPDRFSGHQFPNYSSELNVNALLLGDSALYLCASSFVSTGSGYEQYFGPGTRLTVT.